This T cell receptor (beta chain) was observed in a study of technical replicates of blood from a few donors. TCRdb's copy holds only in-frame clones and misses some; the assay was immunoSEQ multiplex PCR. This table has roughly 48,000 clones, 92% appearing once. CDR3 length equals 11 residues. CDR1 is DFQATT, CDR2 SNEGSKA, per germline (reference sequence). The clonotype originates from a human donor in good health. Some clones in this sample may be carry-over from other donors' samples. Sequencing was done on a sample of PBMCs. This chain uses TRBV20-1 with TRBJ1-1; D may be TRBD1 (6 bases). This chain's CDR3 is CMGGANTEAFF. CDR3 in DNA: TGCATGGGGGGGGCTAACACTGAAGCTTTCTTT.